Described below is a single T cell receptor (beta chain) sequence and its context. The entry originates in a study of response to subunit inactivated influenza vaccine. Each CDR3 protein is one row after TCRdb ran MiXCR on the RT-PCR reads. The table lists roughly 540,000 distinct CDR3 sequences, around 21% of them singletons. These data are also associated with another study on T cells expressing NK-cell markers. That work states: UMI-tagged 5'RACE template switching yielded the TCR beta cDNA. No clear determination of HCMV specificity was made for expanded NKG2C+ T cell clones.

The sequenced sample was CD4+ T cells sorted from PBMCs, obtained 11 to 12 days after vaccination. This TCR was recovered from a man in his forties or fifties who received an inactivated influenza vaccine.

This CDR3 reads CASRPPHQPQHF. The CDR3 DNA reads TGTGCCAGCCGGCCCCCCCATCAGCCCCAGCATTTT. The chain joins TRBV6-9 to TRBJ1-5; no firm D call. V was cut by 8 bases and J by 5 bases, with 10 bases left in between. This CDR3 has 12 residues. Per germline, CDR1 MNHGY and CDR2 SVAAGI.